This record covers a single TCR beta chain. V was trimmed by 3 bases and J by 8 bases, leaving 19 bases between them. This CDR3 region has 15 residues. Germline V CDR1 and CDR2: KGHSH, LQKENI. The sample comes from a study of blood T cell repertoires in COVID-19. Turning to the study itself: The study drew acute and convalescent COVID-19 samples from the United States, Italy and Spain.

TCRdb keeps only in-frame clones here, not all; method: immunoSEQ multiplex PCR. The data show 230,000 or so clones, around 88% seen once. The sample comprised PBMCs or T cells enriched from blood (not recorded which). The rearrangement uses TRBV18 and TRBJ1-2; D not resolved. The receptor was isolated from a woman aged 40-49 years with acute COVID-19. The CDR3 nucleotides are TGTGCCAGCTCACCGTATTCCCGGGAGCTAAAGGGCTACACCTTC. Translating gives CASSPYSRELKGYTF.